One and the same sample provided the 22 T cell receptor beta chains below, sequenced in a study of cytotoxic CD8 clonotypes in ibrutinib-treated CLL. TCRdb keeps only in-frame clones here, not all; method: immunoSEQ multiplex PCR. The sample carries about 160,000 clones, about 80% recorded once. Sequencing used PBMCs, obtained after 24 months of ibrutinib treatment. The receptors come from a human donor with chronic lymphocytic leukemia.

The chain carries TRBV5-5 and TRBJ2-4, with D unresolved. The V gene's germline CDR1 is SGHKS and CDR2 YYEKEE (reference sequence). The V end was cut by 3 bases, the J end by 0 bases, with 10 bases between. The length of the CDR3 is 15 residues. CDR3 region: CASSWQILAKNIQYF. The CDR3 nucleotides read TGTGCCAGCAGCTGGCAGATACTAGCCAAAAACATTCAGTACTTC.

CDR3 sequence: CASSHRGLNGYTF. In DNA, the CDR3 is TGTGCCAGTAGTCACAGGGGGCTAAATGGCTACACCTTC. The genes are TRBV19 and TRBJ1-2; TRBD1 agrees at 9 bases. From germline, CDR1 is LNHDA and CDR2 SQIVND (reference sequence). CDR3 length equals 13 residues. J gave up 6 bases and V 5 bases, and 4 bases lay outside the gene matches.

The genes are TRBV30 and TRBJ1-5; tentative D call: TRBD1 (6 bases). CDR3 size: 14 residues. V lost 3 bases to trimming and J lost 9 bases, with 18 bases between them. The V gene's germline CDR1 is GTSNPN and CDR2 SVGIG (reference sequence). CDR3 protein: CAWRGQGGRAPQHF. The CDR3 coding sequence is TGTGCCTGGAGGGGTCAAGGGGGACGGGCGCCCCAGCATTTT.

The CDR3 DNA reads as TGTGCCAGCAGTCTATTTGGGCGGGAGGGGCAGTTCTTC. It yields the protein CASSLFGREGQFF. The chain employs TRBV27 and TRBJ2-1; 9 nucleotides line up with TRBD2. The germline V gene encodes CDR1 MNHEY and CDR2 SMNVEV (reference sequence). V trimming: 5 bases; J trimming: 12 bases; junction bases outside the gene matches: 8. This CDR3 has 13 residues.

J is TRBJ2-3 and V is TRBV7-2, with D hard to call. The length of the CDR3 is 12 residues. From germline, CDR1 is SGHTA and CDR2 FQGNSA. V was cut by 2 bases and J by 11 bases, with 11 bases left in between. CDR3 residues: CASSLSFYGQYF. In DNA, the CDR3 is TGTGCCAGCAGCTTATCCTTTTACGGGCAGTATTTT.

V and J are TRBV10-3 and TRBJ1-5; D is undetermined. Trimming took 3 bases from V and 10 from J, leaving 16 bases between them. This CDR3 has 14 residues. Germline CDR1 is ENHRY and CDR2 is SYGVKD. The CDR3 sequence is CAISDKGEPSPQHF. DNA of the CDR3: TGTGCCATCAGTGATAAGGGAGAACCCTCACCCCAGCATTTT.

The chain employs TRBV9 and TRBJ1-2; 8 bases are shared with TRBD1. The germline V gene encodes CDR1 SGDLS and CDR2 YYNGEE. Trimming at V came to 3 bases and at J to 10 bases, leaving 11 bases not matched to a gene. CDR3 length: 14 residues. CDR3: CASSGRGTGQVYTF. The CDR3 bases are TGTGCCAGCAGCGGGCGAGGGACAGGACAGGTCTACACCTTC.

The rearrangement uses TRBV25-1 and TRBJ1-6; D uncertain. CDR1 and CDR2 from the germline V gene are MGHDK and SYGVNS. Trimming shortened V by 4 bases and J by 5 bases, and 9 bases separated the two germline ends. The length of the CDR3 is 14 residues. The CDR3 sequence: CASSAIRNNSPLHF. In nucleotides, the CDR3 is TGTGCCAGCAGTGCCATACGGAATAATTCACCCCTCCACTTT.

Here the CDR3 reads CASSFPNRVGTEAFF. CDR3 sequence (DNA): TGTGCCAGCAGCTTCCCGAACAGGGTGGGAACTGAAGCTTTCTTT. The chain couples TRBV7-9 to TRBJ1-1, with TRBD1 as a possible D gene (6 bases). The CDR3 runs to 15 residues. V was clipped by 3 bases and J by 5 bases, with 16 bases between them. Per germline, CDR1 SEHNR and CDR2 FQNEAQ (reference sequence).

This clone was seen more than once but under ten times. V is TRBV5-4 and J is TRBJ1-2; D ambiguous. The V and J ends lost 0 bases and 0 bases respectively, with 9 bases between them. In germline, CDR1 is SGHNT, CDR2 YYREEE (reference sequence). The CDR3 sequence is 15 residues long. The CDR3 sequence is CASSLVSRANYGYTF. The CDR3 DNA reads TGTGCCAGCAGCTTGGTGTCAAGAGCTAACTATGGCTACACCTTC.

The chain combines TRBV4-2 with TRBJ1-2; a weak D match, TRBD1 (5 bases). Germline V gene sequence: CDR1 LGHNA, CDR2 YNFKEQ. The CDR3 runs 14 residues. V dropped 1 base and J dropped 5 bases, with 11 bases sitting between them. CDR3 DNA sequence: TGTGCCAGCAGCCAAGCCCAGGGTAATTATGGCTACACCTTC. Protein: CASSQAQGNYGYTF.

By share of the sample, this clone is medium-sized. This chain connects TRBV30 to TRBJ1-1; D is ambiguous. V was trimmed by 0 bases and J by 8 bases, leaving 10 bases between them. Germline V CDR1 and CDR2: GTSNPN, SVGIG (reference sequence). The CDR3 runs 12 residues. The CDR3 loop is CAWSVYPAEAFF. The CDR3 DNA is TGTGCCTGGAGTGTATACCCGGCGGAAGCTTTCTTT. The variable domain in full, with the rest retrieved from reference TRBV30 and TRBJ1-1, is SQTIHQWPATLVQPVGSPLSLECTVEGTSNPNLYWYRQAAGRGLQLLFYSVGIGQISSEVPQNLSASRPQDRQFILSSKKLLLSDSGFYLCAWSVYPAEAFFGQGTRLTVV.

This clone was found once. V and J are TRBV6-1 and TRBJ2-7; no firm D call. This CDR3 has 11 residues. Germline values: CDR1 MNHNS, CDR2 SASEGT. The V end was cut by 5 bases, the J end by 7 bases, with 9 bases between. The CDR3, as DNA: TGTGCCAGCAGTTCCACCCGGGAGCAGTACTTC. Its protein is CASSSTREQYF.

This chain connects TRBV18 to TRBJ2-3; maybe TRBD1 (5 bases). V lost 3 bases and J 1 base, leaving 8 bases between the germline ends. The V gene's germline CDR1 is KGHSH and CDR2 LQKENI. The CDR3 contains 14 residues. The CDR3 nucleotides read TGTGCCAGCTCACCGGGGCAGGGCACAGATACGCAGTATTTT. Protein: CASSPGQGTDTQYF.

This clone was picked up a small number of times. V is TRBV10-1 and J is TRBJ2-5, with 7 bases matching TRBD2. The CDR3 is 16 residues long. Germline loops: CDR1 WNHNN, CDR2 SYGVQD (reference sequence). The V gene end was trimmed by 4 bases and the J gene end by 4 bases; junction bases not matched to a gene: 12. The CDR3 bases are TGCGCCAGCAGTGCCCTCTATCGGACGGGGGGAGAGACCCAGTACTTC. It specifies CASSALYRTGGETQYF.

A few counts support this clone. V usage is TRBV7-3 and J usage is TRBJ1-6; tentative D call: TRBD1 (5 bases). CDR3 length: 15 amino acids. Germline V lookup: CDR1 SGHTA, CDR2 FQGTGA. The V gene lost 0 bases and the J gene lost 8 bases, with 11 bases spanning the gap. CDR3 nucleotides: TGTGCCAGCAGCTTAACGCCAGGGCCGGATTCACCCCTCCACTTT. This gives the protein CASSLTPGPDSPLHF.

The chain carries TRBV6-5 and TRBJ2-4; TRBD1 is a possible D gene (6 bases). Germline CDR1 reads MNHEY; CDR2 reads SVGAGI. V gave up 0 bases and J gave up 7 bases, with 16 bases separating them. CDR3 length: 16 residues. Here the CDR3 DNA reads TGTGCCAGCAGTTACTCGGGTTGGGGGCCCGTCAACATTCAGTACTTC. Protein: CASSYSGWGPVNIQYF.

The CDR3 sequence: CASISGGRTDTQYF. In DNA, the CDR3 is TGTGCCAGTATCTCGGGGGGACGCACAGATACGCAGTATTTT. The genes are TRBV19 and TRBJ2-3, with TRBD2 matching 7 bases. The J segment lost 1 base and the V segment lost 7 bases, leaving 5 bases of the junction unmatched. The CDR3 runs to 14 residues. CDR1 and CDR2 from the germline V gene are LNHDA and SQIVND (reference sequence).

The chain is built from TRBV21-1 and TRBJ2-7; TRBD1 is the table's D call and was not checked against the DNA. TRBV21-1 is a pseudogene. The CDR3 runs to 14 residues. The CDR3 DNA reads as TGTGCCAGCAGCAAAGCGGGACAGGGGAACGACCAGTACTTC. Translated: CASSKAGQGNDQYF.

CDR3 in DNA: TGTGCCAGCAGCTTAAAGGGGGAATCACCCCTCCACTTT. This translates into CASSLKGESPLHF. This chain connects TRBV7-3 to TRBJ1-6; D possibly corresponds to TRBD1 (6 bases). V dropped 1 base and J dropped 10 bases, with 8 bases sitting between them. Germline-derived CDR1 and CDR2 are SGHTA and FQGTGA. The CDR3 spans 13 residues. The full variable domain, in which reference TRBV7-3 and TRBJ1-6 provide the parts outside the CDR3, is GAGVSQTPSNKVTEKGKYVELRCDPISGHTALYWYRQSLGQGPEFLIYFQGTGAADDSGLPNDRFFAVRPEGSVSTLKIQRTERGDSAVYLCASSLKGESPLHFGNGTRLTVT.

The chain carries TRBV4-1 and TRBJ2-7; D is possibly TRBD1 or TRBD2 (6 bases each). CDR1 MGHRA and CDR2 YSYEKL come from the germline V gene. V lost 1 base and J lost 3, with 13 bases in between. The CDR3 sequence is 15 residues long. The DNA of the CDR3 is TGCGCCAGCAGCCAAGCCACGGGGGCGGTCTACGAGCAGTACTTC. It encodes CASSQATGAVYEQYF.

The genes are TRBV29-1 and TRBJ2-5; 7 bases map to TRBD2. CDR1 is SQVTM and CDR2 is ANQGSEA in the germline V gene. Losses at the gene ends were 8 bases for V and 7 bases for J; bases not matched to a gene: 7. The CDR3 has 11 residues. The CDR3 loop reads CSHRTGGTQYF. The DNA of the CDR3 is TGCAGCCACCGGACGGGGGGGACCCAGTACTTC. Looking up the rest from reference TRBV29-1 and TRBJ2-5 gives the full variable domain: SAVISQKPSRDICQRGTSLTIQCQVDSQVTMMFWYRQQPGQSLTLIATANQGSEATYESGFVIDKFPISRPNLTFSTLTVSNMSPEDSSIYLCSHRTGGTQYFGPGTRLLVL.